Following are 19 T cell receptor beta chains from one sample sequenced in a study of identical twins. MiXCR, applied by TCRdb to the 5' RACE reads, yields one record per CDR3 protein. The sample has 1.5 million to 2 million distinct CDR3 sequences; around 29% are singletons. Source material: cord blood. The receptors were gathered from a newborn girl in good health.

This clonotype was observed a few times. The gene calls are TRBV28 and TRBJ2-3, with 7 bases aligning to TRBD2. V dropped 6 bases and J dropped 2; count of bases not matched to a gene: 26. This CDR3 has 21 amino acids. In germline, CDR1 is MDHEN, CDR2 SYDVKM. The DNA for the CDR3 is TGTGCCAGCAGCCCCCTGGTCCCAGGTGGCCTAGCGGAGATATTCACAGATACGCAGTATTTT. Translated, it gives CASSPLVPGGLAEIFTDTQYF.

This chain links TRBV4-2 with TRBJ2-4, with 8 bases matching TRBD2. CDR1 is LGHNA and CDR2 is YNFKEQ in the germline V gene. This CDR3 is 15 amino acids long. Trimming removed 0 bases from V and 7 bases from J; junction bases left unmatched: 5. The CDR3 bases are TGTGCCAGCAGCCAAGAGGGCACGGGGGGGAACATTCAGTACTTC. Its translation is CASSQEGTGGNIQYF.

This clonotype turned up a few times. As DNA, the CDR3 is TGTGCCAGCAGTGCAAACACAGGTTTGGTCGAAAAACTGTTTTTT. The encoded protein is CASSANTGLVEKLFF. V usage is TRBV28 and J usage is TRBJ1-4; a weak D match, TRBD1 (5 bases). V was pared by 5 bases and J by 8 bases, with 18 bases between. The germline V gene encodes CDR1 MDHEN and CDR2 SYDVKM. The CDR3 loop spans 15 amino acids.

The chain couples TRBV7-2 to TRBJ2-4; possible D gene TRBD2, 5 bases. Trimming took off 7 bases at V and 5 bases at J, with 15 bases between the two ends. CDR1 SGHTA and CDR2 FQGNSA come from the germline V gene. CDR3 length: 14 residues. The CDR3 nucleotides read TGTGCCAGCACGACTCGGGGTGGCGAAAACATTCAGTACTTC. Amino acid sequence: CASTTRGGENIQYF.

The chain links TRBV2 to TRBJ2-4, with 8 nucleotides matching TRBD2. Matching the DNA end better, TRBJ2-7 makes the J call doubtful. Germline V CDR1 and CDR2: SNHLY, FYNNEI. The CDR3 contains 15 residues. CDR3 sequence: CASSVFSGASYEQYF. DNA for the CDR3: TGTGCCAGCAGCGTGTTTAGCGGGGCCTCCTACGAGCAGTACTTC.

This rearrangement joins TRBV2 to TRBJ1-2; weak D call: TRBD1 (5 bases). Germline V gene data show CDR1 as SNHLY and CDR2 as FYNNEI. This CDR3 spans 16 amino acids. Deletions cut 2 bases from V and 1 base from J, with 14 bases between. CDR3 nucleotides: TGTGCCAGCAGTGAACAATTGGGGCGGATTAACTATGGCTACACCTTC. It encodes CASSEQLGRINYGYTF.

This clonotype was counted between two and nine times. The CDR3 region is CASSTDRIYGYTF. CDR3 in DNA: TGTGCCAGCAGCACGGACAGGATCTATGGCTACACCTTC. The chain links TRBV6-6 to TRBJ1-2, with 7 bases that match TRBD1. Germline CDR1 reads MNHNY; CDR2 reads SVGAGI (reference sequence). Unmatched junction bases numbered 5, after V lost 6 bases and J lost 4 bases. The CDR3 spans 13 residues.

This clonotype was picked up a small number of times. The gene calls are TRBV5-1 and TRBJ2-3, with D hard to call. This CDR3 is built from 15 residues. CDR1 is SGHRS and CDR2 is YFSETQ in the germline V gene. V was cut by 1 base and J by 2 bases, with 11 bases left in between. The CDR3 DNA follows: TGCGCCAGCAGCTTGCGGGTCGAACCCACAGATACGCAGTATTTT. This gives the protein CASSLRVEPTDTQYF.

This clonotype was seen a handful of times. J is TRBJ2-3 and V is TRBV27; D might be TRBD2 (5 bases). The CDR3 length is 14 residues. Trimming left V 6 bases short and J 3 bases short, with 13 bases between. Germline CDR1 and CDR2: MNHEY and SMNVEV (reference sequence). Written as DNA, the CDR3 is TGTGCCAGCAGGCTTCATCTAGCAACAGATACGCAGTATTTT. Protein: CASRLHLATDTQYF.

The rearrangement uses TRBV20-1 and TRBJ2-6; 12 nucleotides agree with TRBD2. In germline, CDR1 is DFQATT, CDR2 SNEGSKA (reference sequence). This CDR3 is built from 18 residues. Trimming at V came to 2 bases and at J to 1 base, leaving 6 bases not matched to a gene. The CDR3 here is CSARSPTSGSSGANVLTF. CDR3 nucleotide sequence: TGCAGTGCTAGATCCCCGACTAGCGGGAGTTCTGGGGCCAACGTCCTGACTTTC.

This clonotype was detected ten times or more. The rearrangement joins TRBV24-1 to TRBJ2-1, with a tentative D call TRBD1 (6 bases). Germline lookup yields CDR1 KGHDR and CDR2 SFDVKD. The CDR3 contains 11 residues. The V end was cut by 7 bases, the J end by 6 bases, with 6 bases between. In nucleotides, the CDR3 is TGTGCCACCAGCAGGGGCAATGAGCAGTTCTTC. As protein: CATSRGNEQFF.

V usage is TRBV7-2 and J usage is TRBJ1-4; a weak D match, TRBD1 (6 bases). The CDR3 has 18 amino acids. With 2 bases removed from V and 13 bases from J, the gap between germline ends came to 29 bases. The germline CDR1 and CDR2 sequences are SGHTA and FQGNSA. CDR3 amino acids: CASSLFPKRGTAAWGLFF. The CDR3 DNA follows: TGTGCCAGCAGCTTATTTCCCAAGAGGGGGACCGCGGCCTGGGGACTGTTTTTT.

With respect to this clonotype: The junction departs from germline at one end; a sequencing error may be responsible. The rearrangement links TRBV9 to TRBJ2-1; tentatively, D is TRBD2 (6 bases). The CDR3 has 16 amino acids. Germline V gene lookup returns CDR1 SGDLS and CDR2 YYNGEE. CDR3 DNA: TGTGCCAGCAGCGTAGTAGCGGTGAGCTCCTGCAATGAGCAGTTCTTC. Translation gives CASSVVAVSSCNEQFF.

This clonotype was detected ten times or more. The chain joins TRBV7-2 to TRBJ2-3; 7 nucleotides match TRBD2. V was pared by 2 bases and J by 0 bases, with 2 bases of the junction left unmatched. The CDR3 is 15 residues long. Per germline, CDR1 SGHTA and CDR2 FQGNSA. The CDR3 region is CASSLSAGSTDTQYF. CDR3 DNA: TGTGCCAGCAGCTTATCAGCGGGAAGCACAGATACGCAGTATTTT.

For this clonotype: With a much larger clone just one base away, this may be a read error. This rearrangement joins TRBV11-2 to TRBJ1-2; maybe TRBD1 (5 bases). Germline V lookup: CDR1 SGHAT, CDR2 FQNNGV. The CDR3 loop spans 13 amino acids. V was trimmed by 10 bases and J by 2 bases, leaving 14 bases between them. The CDR3, as DNA: TGTGCCACCCCAGACGGGGGGAACTATGGCTACACCTTC. Translation: CATPDGGNYGYTF.

The sample holds many counts of this clonotype. The CDR3, as DNA: TGTGCCAGCAGCCAAGTATTAGGACAGGGGAACTATGGCTACACCTTC. Encoded protein: CASSQVLGQGNYGYTF. The rearrangement uses TRBV4-2 and TRBJ1-2, with 9 bases identical to TRBD1. The CDR3 spans 16 residues. CDR1 LGHNA and CDR2 YNFKEQ come from the germline V gene. Unmatched junction bases numbered 5, after V lost 1 base and J lost 2 bases.

The genes are TRBV19 and TRBJ2-2, with 7 positions matching TRBD2. The CDR3 spans 16 residues. Germline lookup yields CDR1 LNHDA and CDR2 SQIVND (reference sequence). V was pared by 9 bases and J by 4 bases, with 14 bases of the junction left unmatched. The CDR3 spells CASAMSASSGTGELFF. CDR3 in DNA: TGTGCCAGCGCCATGTCCGCATCTAGCGGCACCGGGGAGCTGTTTTTT.

This clonotype came up a few times. This rearrangement joins TRBV7-2 to TRBJ2-7; 11 bases fit TRBD2. With 7 bases clipped from V and 1 base from J, the junction kept 3 bases outside the gene matches. The CDR3 loop spans 14 amino acids. Germline CDR1 and CDR2: SGHTA and FQGNSA. DNA of the CDR3: TGTGCCAGCAACCTAGCGGGGGGATCCTACGAGCAGTACTTC. Its protein is CASNLAGGSYEQYF. Full variable domain (outside the CDR3, taken from reference TRBV7-2 and TRBJ2-7): GAGVSQSPSNKVTEKGKDVELRCDPISGHTALYWYRQSLGQGLEFLIYFQGNSAPDKSGLPSDRFSAERTGGSVSTLTIQRTQQEDSAVYLCASNLAGGSYEQYFGPGTRLTVT.

This clonotype was seen more than once but under ten times. The CDR3 region is CASSALAKNIQYF. As DNA, the CDR3 is TGTGCCAGCAGCGCCCTCGCCAAAAACATTCAGTACTTC. V and J are TRBV7-6 and TRBJ2-4; D uncertain. Per germline, CDR1 SGHVS and CDR2 FNYEAQ. This CDR3 spans 13 amino acids. Trimming shortened V by 5 bases and J by 1 base, and 6 bases separated the two germline ends.